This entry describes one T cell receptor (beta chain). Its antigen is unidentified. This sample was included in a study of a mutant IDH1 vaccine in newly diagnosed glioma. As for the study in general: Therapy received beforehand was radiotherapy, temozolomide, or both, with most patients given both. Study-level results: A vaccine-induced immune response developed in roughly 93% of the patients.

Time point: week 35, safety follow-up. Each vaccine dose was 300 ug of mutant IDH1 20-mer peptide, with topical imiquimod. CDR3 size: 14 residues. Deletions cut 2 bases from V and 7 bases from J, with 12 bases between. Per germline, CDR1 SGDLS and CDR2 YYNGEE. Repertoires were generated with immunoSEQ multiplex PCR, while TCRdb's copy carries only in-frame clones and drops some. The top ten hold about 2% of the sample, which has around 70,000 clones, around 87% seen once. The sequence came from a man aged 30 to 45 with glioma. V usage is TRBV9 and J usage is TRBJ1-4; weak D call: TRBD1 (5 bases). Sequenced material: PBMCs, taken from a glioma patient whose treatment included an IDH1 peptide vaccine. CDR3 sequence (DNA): TGTGCCAGCAGCGTCAGGGTCGAGGGTGAAAAACTGTTTTTT. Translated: CASSVRVEGEKLFF. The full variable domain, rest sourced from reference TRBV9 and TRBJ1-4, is DSGVTQTPKHLITATGQRVTLRCSPRSGDLSVYWYQQSLDQGLQFLIQYYNGEERAKGNILERFSAQQFPDLHSELNLSSLELGDSALYFCASSVRVEGEKLFFGSGTQLSVL.